The rows below give T cell receptor beta chains drawn from one sample of a study of cytomegalovirus exposure and HLA in healthy donors. Data came from immunoSEQ multiplex PCR; TCRdb stores just in-frame clones and leaves some out. The table has around 190,000 clones, about 80% seen once. Sequencing was done on a sample of PBMCs. These receptors all stem from a middle-aged woman in good health and CMV-seronegative. The CDR3 runs from the conserved cysteine through the conserved F or W. The order of the fields is clone size, V gene, D gene, CDR3 length, J gene, CDR3 protein, CDR3 DNA. A D gene is named only where the DNA matches it firmly. Expanded clones get a size class; other rows say once, few or many, or leave the size out.

abundance: -; v_gene: TRBV18; d_gene: -; len: 12; j_gene: TRBJ1-2; CDR3aa: CASSLGGPGYTF; CDR3nt: TGTGCCAGCTCACTTGGTGGCCCCGGCTACACCTTC
abundance: few; v_gene: TRBV19; d_gene: TRBD1; len: 17; j_gene: TRBJ1-5; CDR3aa: CASSPGQGGLGNQPQHF; CDR3nt: TGTGCCAGTAGTCCTGGACAGGGGGGCCTCGGCAATCAGCCCCAGCATTTT
abundance: -; v_gene: TRBV7-9; d_gene: -; len: 14; j_gene: TRBJ2-1; CDR3aa: CASSFGGGGNEQFF; CDR3nt: TGTGCCAGCAGCTTCGGCGGTGGCGGCAATGAGCAGTTCTTC
abundance: -; v_gene: TRBV12-5; d_gene: -; len: 14; j_gene: TRBJ1-3; CDR3aa: CASGPSGSGNTIYF; CDR3nt: TGTGCTAGTGGTCCGAGCGGCTCTGGAAACACCATATATTTT
abundance: -; v_gene: TRBV18; d_gene: -; len: 15; j_gene: TRBJ1-1; CDR3aa: CASSPRPGRNTEAFF; CDR3nt: TGTGCCAGCTCACCACGGCCGGGGAGGAACACTGAAGCTTTCTTT
abundance: few; v_gene: TRBV19; d_gene: -; len: 15; j_gene: TRBJ2-1; CDR3aa: CASSMGPSSYNEQFF; CDR3nt: TGTGCCAGTAGTATGGGCCCAAGCTCCTACAATGAGCAGTTCTTC
abundance: -; v_gene: TRBV19; d_gene: -; len: 14; j_gene: TRBJ1-5; CDR3aa: CASQVGGAGQPQHF; CDR3nt: TGTGCCAGCCAGGTAGGGGGGGCGGGTCAGCCCCAGCATTTT
abundance: -; v_gene: TRBV7-3; d_gene: TRBD1; len: 16; j_gene: TRBJ1-6; CDR3aa: CASSLSPDRVGSPLHF; CDR3nt: TGTGCCAGCAGCTTAAGCCCGGACAGGGTGGGTTCACCCCTCCACTTT
abundance: -; v_gene: TRBV30; d_gene: -; len: 12; j_gene: TRBJ1-5; CDR3aa: CAWSVPGQPQHF; CDR3nt: TGTGCCTGGAGTGTACCGGGTCAGCCCCAGCATTTT
abundance: -; v_gene: TRBV7-3; d_gene: TRBD2; len: 14; j_gene: TRBJ2-2; CDR3aa: CASSLPGGTGELFF; CDR3nt: TGTGCCAGCAGCTTACCGGGAGGCACCGGGGAGCTGTTTTTT
abundance: -; v_gene: TRBV9; d_gene: -; len: 17; j_gene: TRBJ2-2; CDR3aa: CASSVPSRRVRTGELFF; CDR3nt: TGTGCCAGCAGCGTACCCAGTAGGAGGGTTAGGACCGGGGAGCTGTTTTTT
abundance: -; v_gene: TRBV29-1; d_gene: TRBD1; len: 18; j_gene: TRBJ2-6; CDR3aa: CSAFSGTGFSSGANVLTF; CDR3nt: TGCAGCGCGTTCTCCGGGACAGGCTTCTCCTCTGGGGCCAACGTCCTGACTTTC